A selection of T cell receptor beta chains follows, all from one sample in a study of shared clonotypes between healthy human individuals. Clones were read by immunoSEQ multiplex PCR, and TCRdb kept only the in-frame ones, dropping some. In the table there are 600,000 or so clones, about 95% of which are singletons. Sequenced input: naive CD8+ T cells sorted from blood. These receptors were collected from a woman aged 25 to 45 in good health. Each CDR3 is given with its conserved first and last residue. Fields, in order: J gene, CDR3 length, V gene, clone size, CDR3 protein. Clone size is not always given. Where it is, it says once, few, many or a class for expanded clones.

TRBJ2-1 14 TRBV27 NA CASSLLVPYNEQFF
NA 13 TRBV7-2 NA CASSLGGRHEQYF
TRBJ2-1 11 TRBV10-3 NA CAISDSWEQFF
TRBJ2-7 12 TRBV6-1 NA CASRLAGPEQYF
TRBJ2-3 17 TRBV5-4 NA CASSWGTGYASTDTQYF
TRBJ1-1 15 TRBV27 NA CASSLSARRSTEAFF
TRBJ2-5 15 TRBV19 NA CASSIPSALEETQYF
TRBJ2-7 13 TRBV4-1 once CASSPGAQYEQYF
TRBJ1-4 14 TRBV10-1 NA CASSEGTGDEKLFF
TRBJ1-1 16 TRBV19 NA CASSFRQGAMNTEAFF
TRBJ1-2 15 TRBV2 once CASSEAVTGSDGYTF
TRBJ2-1 16 TRBV27 NA CASSLESGLADNEQFF
TRBJ2-5 13 TRBV19 NA CASSTGIPETQYF
TRBJ2-2 14 TRBV4-1 NA CASRDRGRTGELFF
TRBJ2-7 15 TRBV5-6 NA CASSSGRLVDYEQYF
TRBJ2-7 15 TRBV7-9 NA CASSTGQEGLWEQYF
TRBJ2-7 15 TRBV7-9 NA CASSSWTSGIDEQYF
TRBJ2-1 16 TRBV19 NA CASSIAGTGGFLEQFF
TRBJ2-7 11 TRBV28 NA CASGSYFEQYF
TRBJ2-1 17 TRBV9 NA CASSVALRLENDNEQFF
TRBJ2-1 14 TRBV19 NA CASTLAAMAHEQFF